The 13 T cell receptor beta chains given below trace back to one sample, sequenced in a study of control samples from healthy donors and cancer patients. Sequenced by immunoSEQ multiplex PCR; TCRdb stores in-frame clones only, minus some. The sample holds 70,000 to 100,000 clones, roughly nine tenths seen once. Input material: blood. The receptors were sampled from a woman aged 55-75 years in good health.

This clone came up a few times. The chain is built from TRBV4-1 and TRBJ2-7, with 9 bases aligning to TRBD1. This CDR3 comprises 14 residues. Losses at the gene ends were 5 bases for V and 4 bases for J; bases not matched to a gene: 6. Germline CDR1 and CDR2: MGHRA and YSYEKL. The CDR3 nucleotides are TGCGCCAGCAGCAGGGACAGGGACAGGTACGAGCAGTACTTC. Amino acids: CASSRDRDRYEQYF.

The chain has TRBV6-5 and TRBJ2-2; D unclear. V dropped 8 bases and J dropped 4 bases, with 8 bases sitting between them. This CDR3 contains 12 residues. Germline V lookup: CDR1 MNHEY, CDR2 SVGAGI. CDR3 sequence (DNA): TGTGCCAGCGGCAAGACCACCGGGGAGCTGTTTTTT. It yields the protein CASGKTTGELFF.

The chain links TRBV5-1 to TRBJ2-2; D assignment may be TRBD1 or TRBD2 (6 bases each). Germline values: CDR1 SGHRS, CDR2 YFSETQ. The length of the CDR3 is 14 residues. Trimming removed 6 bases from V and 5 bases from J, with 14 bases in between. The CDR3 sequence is CASNEGGQTGELFF. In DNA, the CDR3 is TGCGCCAGCAACGAGGGGGGCCAGACCGGGGAGCTGTTTTTT.

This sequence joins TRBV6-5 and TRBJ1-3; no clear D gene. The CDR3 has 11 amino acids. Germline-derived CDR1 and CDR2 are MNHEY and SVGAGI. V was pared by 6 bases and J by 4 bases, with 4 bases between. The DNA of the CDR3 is TGTGCCAGCAGGGAGGGAAACACCATATATTTT. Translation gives CASREGNTIYF.

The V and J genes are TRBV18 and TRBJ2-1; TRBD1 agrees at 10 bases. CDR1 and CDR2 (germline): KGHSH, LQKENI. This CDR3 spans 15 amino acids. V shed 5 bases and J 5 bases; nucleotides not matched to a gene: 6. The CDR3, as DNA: TGTGCCAGCTCAGCACGACAGGGGGCTAACAATGAGCAGTTCTTC. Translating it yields CASSARQGANNEQFF.

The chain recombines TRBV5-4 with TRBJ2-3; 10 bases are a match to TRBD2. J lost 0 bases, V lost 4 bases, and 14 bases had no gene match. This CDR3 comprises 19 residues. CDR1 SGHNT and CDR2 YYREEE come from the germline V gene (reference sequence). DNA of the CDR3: TGTGCCAGCAGCCCGGCGGGGTGGGCTAGCGGGGGAAGCACAGATACGCAGTATTTT. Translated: CASSPAGWASGGSTDTQYF.

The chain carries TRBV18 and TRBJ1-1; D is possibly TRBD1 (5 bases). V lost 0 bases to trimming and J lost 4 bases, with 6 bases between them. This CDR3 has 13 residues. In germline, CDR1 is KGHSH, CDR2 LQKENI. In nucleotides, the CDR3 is TGTGCCAGCTCACCACCAGGGGCCACTGAAGCTTTCTTT. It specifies CASSPPGATEAFF.

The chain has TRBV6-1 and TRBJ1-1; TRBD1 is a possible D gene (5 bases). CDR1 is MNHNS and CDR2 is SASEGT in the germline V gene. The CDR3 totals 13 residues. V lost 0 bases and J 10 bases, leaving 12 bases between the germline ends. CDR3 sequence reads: CASSEAVGGGAFF. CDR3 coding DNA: TGTGCCAGCAGTGAAGCAGTGGGGGGGGGAGCTTTCTTT.

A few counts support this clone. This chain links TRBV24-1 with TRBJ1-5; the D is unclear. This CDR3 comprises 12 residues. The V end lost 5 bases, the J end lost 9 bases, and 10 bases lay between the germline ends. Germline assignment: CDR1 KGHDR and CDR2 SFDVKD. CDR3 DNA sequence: TGTGCCACCAGTGGTTCAACGGGGCCCCAGCATTTT. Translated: CATSGSTGPQHF.

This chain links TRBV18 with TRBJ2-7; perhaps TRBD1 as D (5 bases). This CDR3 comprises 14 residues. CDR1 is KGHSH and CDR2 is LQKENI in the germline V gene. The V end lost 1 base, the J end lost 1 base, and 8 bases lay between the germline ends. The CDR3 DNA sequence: TGTGCCAGCTCACCACAAGGGGAATCCTACGAGCAGTACTTC. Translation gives CASSPQGESYEQYF.

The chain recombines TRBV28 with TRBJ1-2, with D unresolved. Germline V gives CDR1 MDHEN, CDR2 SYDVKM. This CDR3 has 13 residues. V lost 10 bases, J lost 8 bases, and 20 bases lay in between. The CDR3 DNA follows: TGTGCCATACAGACGGGCAGCTCGGGCGGCTACACCTTC. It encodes CAIQTGSSGGYTF.

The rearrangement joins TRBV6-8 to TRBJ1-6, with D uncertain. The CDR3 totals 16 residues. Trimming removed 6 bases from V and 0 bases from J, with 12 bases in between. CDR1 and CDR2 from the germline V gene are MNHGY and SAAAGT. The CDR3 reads CASRQRRSSYNSPLHF. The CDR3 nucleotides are TGTGCCAGCAGACAGAGACGTAGCTCCTATAATTCACCCCTCCACTTT.

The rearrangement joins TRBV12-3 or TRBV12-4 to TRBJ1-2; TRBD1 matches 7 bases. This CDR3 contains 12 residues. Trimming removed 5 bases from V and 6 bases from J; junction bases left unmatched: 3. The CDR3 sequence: CASSTTGNGYTF. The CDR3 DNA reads TGTGCCAGCAGTACGACAGGGAATGGCTACACCTTC.